The T cell receptor beta chain described here comes from a study of post-analysis software for immune sequencing data. Study-level results: Controls showed lower frequencies than patients for a few TRBV segments, and TRBV5-6, TRBV5-1 and TRBV20-1 were among these. Strong same-batch co-clustering of samples appeared with F measure clustering.

This clonotype was counted a single time. Its target is not known. A much larger clone differs from this one at a single base, so this may be a read error. Tagging with unique molecular identifiers was a feature of the TCR beta cDNA libraries. The T cell input of about 0.9 to 11 million gave about half a million cDNA molecules. TCRdb reprocessed the PCR reads with MiXCR, giving one entry per CDR3 protein. The repertoire consists of roughly 620,000 distinct CDR3 sequences, with roughly 40% occurring once and the leading ten covering around 1.7%. Germline V lookup: CDR1 KGHSH, CDR2 LQKENI. CDR3 size: 13 residues.

The J gene is TRBJ2-1, the V gene TRBV18; TRBD1 aligns across 7 bases. The J call may be wrong; the DNA end is better matched by TRBJ2-7. Source material: blood. The sequence came from a girl aged 5 to 17 with multiple sclerosis. CDR3 amino acids: CASPPRQGVEQYF. In DNA, the CDR3 is TGTGCCAGCCCACCGCGACAGGGTGTCGAGCAGTACTTC.